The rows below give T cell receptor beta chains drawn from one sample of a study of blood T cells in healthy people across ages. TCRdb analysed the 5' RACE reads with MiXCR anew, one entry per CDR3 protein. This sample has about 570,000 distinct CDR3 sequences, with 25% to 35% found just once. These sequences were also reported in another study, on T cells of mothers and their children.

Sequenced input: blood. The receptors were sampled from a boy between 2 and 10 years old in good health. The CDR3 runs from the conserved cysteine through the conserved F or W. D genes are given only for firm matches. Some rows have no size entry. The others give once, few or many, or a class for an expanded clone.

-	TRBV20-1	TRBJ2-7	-	TGCAGTGCTTCCCGTGGGGGCTACGAGCAGTACTTC	CSASRGGYEQYF
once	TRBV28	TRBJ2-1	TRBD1	TGTGCCAGCAGTTTTGGTGACAGGGGGCTCCTATTTTACAATGAGCAGTTCTTC	CASSFGDRGLLFYNEQFF
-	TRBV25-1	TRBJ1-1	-	TGTGCCAGCAGCCCCATAGGAGACTCAGCAGGGAAAACTGAAGCTTTCTTT	CASSPIGDSAGKTEAFF
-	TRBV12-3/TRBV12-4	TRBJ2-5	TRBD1	TGTGCCAGCAGTCCACAGGACAGGCAAGAGACCCAGTACTTC	CASSPQDRQETQYF
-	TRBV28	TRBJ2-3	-	TGTGCCAGCAGTCATGGGGGAAGCACAGATACGCAGTATTTT	CASSHGGSTDTQYF
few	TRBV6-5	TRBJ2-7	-	TGTGCCAGCAGACTATCAACGTCAAGCTCCTACGAGCAGTACTTC	CASRLSTSSSYEQYF
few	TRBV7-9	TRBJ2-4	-	TGTGCCAGCAGCTCCACAGGAGTAACCAAAAACATTCAGTACTTC	CASSSTGVTKNIQYF
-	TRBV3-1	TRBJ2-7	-	TGTGCCAGCAGCCAACTCCCCGGCTCCTACGAGCAGTACTTC	CASSQLPGSYEQYF
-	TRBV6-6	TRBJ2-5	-	TGTGCCAGCAGTCCTTTATGGGACGGGAAGACCCAGTACTTC	CASSPLWDGKTQYF
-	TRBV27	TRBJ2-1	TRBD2	TGTGCCAGCAGTTTTAGAGCGGGGGCCTACAATGAGCAGTTCTTC	CASSFRAGAYNEQFF
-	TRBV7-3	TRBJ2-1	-	TGTGCCAGCAGCTTAGACATTGGCTCCTACAATGAGCAGTTCTTC	CASSLDIGSYNEQFF
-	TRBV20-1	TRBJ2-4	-	TGCAGTGCTAGAGTTAGGGGGAGGGCCAAAAACATTCAGTACTTC	CSARVRGRAKNIQYF
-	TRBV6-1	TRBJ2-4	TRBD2	TGTGCCAGCAGTGAAGGACTAGCGGGAGAAAACATTCAGTACTTC	CASSEGLAGENIQYF
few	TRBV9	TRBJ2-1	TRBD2	TGTGCCAGCAGCGTTTTCGGGAGGAACTACAATGAGCAGTTCTTC	CASSVFGRNYNEQFF
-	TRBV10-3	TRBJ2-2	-	TGTGCCATCAGTGAGTCTGGAGTGGGGGAGCTGTTTTTT	CAISESGVGELFF
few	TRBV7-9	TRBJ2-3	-	TGTGCCAGCAGCCCTAACAGTAAACTATTCACAGATACGCAGTATTTT	CASSPNSKLFTDTQYF
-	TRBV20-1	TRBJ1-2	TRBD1	TGCAGTGCCATTCGGACAGGGAACTTCTATGGCTACACCTTC	CSAIRTGNFYGYTF
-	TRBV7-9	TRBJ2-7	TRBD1	TGTGCCAGCAGCTCCAAAGTGGGGTGGACAGGGGTGAACACCTACGAGCAGTACTTC	CASSSKVGWTGVNTYEQYF
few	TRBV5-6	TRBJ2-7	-	TGTGCCAGCAGCCGTGGACAGATTTCCTACGAGCAGTACTTC	CASSRGQISYEQYF
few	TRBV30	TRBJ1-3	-	TGTGCCTGGAGTGGTCCGGGGGGAAACACCATATATTTT	CAWSGPGGNTIYF
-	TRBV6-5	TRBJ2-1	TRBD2	TGTGCCAGCAGTTCCCTAGGACTAGCGGGAGCTTTTGACAATGAGCAGTTCTTC	CASSSLGLAGAFDNEQFF
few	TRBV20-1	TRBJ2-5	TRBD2	TGCAGTGCTGCCCCCCGGTCACTAGCGGGTGAGACCCAGTACTTC	CSAAPRSLAGETQYF
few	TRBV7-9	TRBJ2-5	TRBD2	TGTGCCAGCAGCGGACGAGGAGGGTCGGCGGGGGTCGAGTACTTC	CASSGRGGSAGVEYF
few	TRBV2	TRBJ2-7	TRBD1	TGTGCCAACTGGGACAGGGCAGACTACGAGCAGTACTTC	CANWDRADYEQYF
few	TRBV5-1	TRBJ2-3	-	TGCGCCAGCAGCCCCCTAGGGCCTACAGATACGCAGTATTTT	CASSPLGPTDTQYF
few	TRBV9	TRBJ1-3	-	TGTGCCAGCAGCGATATAGGGTTCTCTGGAAACACCATATATTTT	CASSDIGFSGNTIYF
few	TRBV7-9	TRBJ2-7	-	TGTGCCAGCAGCCCGATCGGTGGGGACAAATCCTACGAGCAGTACTTC	CASSPIGGDKSYEQYF
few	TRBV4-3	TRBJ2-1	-	TGCGCCAGCAGCCGAGCGGGACAGCCCAATGAGCAGTTCTTC	CASSRAGQPNEQFF